Reported below is one T cell receptor beta chain. The target antigen is unknown. Roughly 10 milliliters of peripheral blood were drawn from each donor. This sample is part of a study of blood T cells in healthy people across ages. Study as a whole: The template switching approach captured approximately one barcoded beta molecule for every two T cells. Study conclusions and caveats: Naive CD4+ cells and diversity were both higher in long-lived donors than in aged donors.

With a J-beta primer mix and a sample-barcoded 5' primer, a second PCR ran roughly 6 to 12 cycles. No fewer than 2.5 million CDR3-containing paired-end reads came from each sample. TCRdb reprocessed the 5' RACE reads via MiXCR and lists one record per CDR3 protein. The sample carries fewer than 1,000,000 distinct CDR3 sequences, approximately 44% recorded once. Germline trimming cut 8 bases from V and 7 bases from J; bases unmatched to any gene: 7. This CDR3 has 14 amino acids. CDR1 MNHEY and CDR2 SMNVEV come from the germline V gene (reference sequence). The origin of this receptor is a man aged 60 to 69 in good health. Sequencing was carried out using blood. J is TRBJ2-1 and V is TRBV27; 11 bases agree with TRBD1. DNA of the CDR3: TGTGCCAGCGGATCGGACAGGGGGCCGAATGAGCAGTTCTTC. Translating it yields CASGSDRGPNEQFF.